The sequence of this TCR beta chain was determined in a study of technical replicates of blood from a few donors. CDR1 SGHNT and CDR2 YYREEE come from the germline V gene (reference sequence). The V and J ends lost 5 bases and 8 bases, in that order; junction bases with no gene match: 11. This CDR3 has 15 amino acids. Generated by immunoSEQ multiplex PCR, the TCRdb table keeps only in-frame clones and is missing some. The profile covers approximately 92,000 clones, with around 96% appearing a single time and 0.2% to 0.25% taken by the ten largest. V is TRBV5-4 and J is TRBJ2-1; 9 bases line up with TRBD2. This receptor was identified in a human donor in good health. The sequencing input was T cells isolated from PBMCs. The CDR3 DNA sequence: TGTGCCAGCAGACTGGCGGGGGGGCGGGGCGATGAGCAGTTCTTC. It specifies CASRLAGGRGDEQFF.